These 32 T cell receptor beta chains came from one sample sequenced in a study of CD8+CD57+ T cells in acquired aplastic anemia. Patients selected for sequencing had displayed CD8+CD57+ cell expansion by flow cytometry. Genomic DNA was employed as the template in profiling TCR beta VDJ and CDR3. Each CDR3 protein gets one entry after TCRdb re-called the reads with MiXCR. This sample has approximately 170,000 distinct CDR3 sequences, with roughly half found just once. Sequencing input: sorted CD4+, CD8+, or CD8+CD57+ T cells (not recorded which) from PBMCs. These receptors all come from a human donor with aplastic anemia.

In this sample, this clonotype turned up many times. The chain links TRBV11-3 to TRBJ2-1; D ambiguous. V was clipped by 2 bases and J by 5 bases, with 4 bases between them. CDR1 is SGHNT and CDR2 is YENEEA in the germline V gene. The CDR3 contains 12 residues. In DNA form, the CDR3 reads TGTGCCAGCAGCTTAAGTCACAATGAGCAGTTCTTC. This codes for CASSLSHNEQFF. The complete variable domain, with remaining parts taken from reference TRBV11-3 and TRBJ2-1, reads EAGVVQSPRYKIIEKKQPVAFWCNPISGHNTLYWYLQNLGQGPELLIRYENEEAVDDSQLPKDRFSAERLKGVDSTLKIQPAELGDSAVYLCASSLSHNEQFFGPGTRLTVL.

This clonotype occurred many times. V is TRBV7-2 and J is TRBJ2-1; TRBD1 matches 7 bases. Per germline, CDR1 SGHTA and CDR2 FQGNSA. The CDR3 runs 15 residues. V gave up 0 bases and J gave up 4 bases; unmatched junction bases: 3. The CDR3 spells CASSLAGGQYNEQFF. CDR3 DNA sequence: TGTGCCAGCAGCTTAGCTGGGGGACAGTACAATGAGCAGTTCTTC.

The chain recombines TRBV20-1 with TRBJ1-2; D unclear. The CDR3 extends over 12 amino acids. Trimming left V 3 bases short and J 8 bases short, with 13 bases between. Germline CDR1 and CDR2: DFQATT and SNEGSKA (reference sequence). CDR3 nucleotide sequence: TGCAGTGCTAGGTCTTTTCCCCTAGGCTACACCTTC. Amino acid sequence: CSARSFPLGYTF.

The V and J genes are TRBV19 and TRBJ1-2; 7 positions agree with TRBD1. Germline loops: CDR1 LNHDA, CDR2 SQIVND (reference sequence). This CDR3 region has 13 residues. With 3 bases clipped from V and 14 bases from J, the junction kept 12 bases outside the gene matches. The CDR3 spells CASSMEGQSASTF. As DNA, the CDR3 is TGTGCCAGTAGTATGGAGGGACAGTCGGCTAGTACCTTC.

This clonotype was observed a handful of times. Sequence at one end of the junction differs from germline and may be a read error. The chain is built from TRBV6-5 and TRBJ1-1, with D unclear. The germline V gene has CDR1 MNHEY and CDR2 SVGAGI. This CDR3 is built from 13 residues. The CDR3 DNA reads as TGTGCCAGCAGTTACCGCTTGGGGAGTCGGCCTTTGTTT. Translation gives CASSYRLGSRPLF.

Worth noting for this clonotype: This could be a read error, since a much larger clone is one nucleotide away. The chain uses TRBV6-1 and TRBJ2-3; 11 bases match TRBD2. Germline V gene lookup returns CDR1 MNHNS and CDR2 SASEGT. The CDR3 loop spans 15 amino acids. The CDR3 here is CAGRATSGGTDTQYF. As DNA, the CDR3 is TGTGCCGGCAGGGCGACTAGCGGGGGCACAGATACGCAGTATTTT.

The J gene is TRBJ2-7, the V gene TRBV7-2, with 8 bases identical to TRBD1. The CDR3 has 15 residues. From germline, CDR1 is SGHTA and CDR2 FQGNSA. The V gene end was trimmed by 2 bases and the J gene end by 2 bases; junction bases not matched to a gene: 5. CDR3 sequence: CASSLTRDRTYEQYF. CDR3 nucleotides: TGTGCCAGCAGCTTAACCCGGGACAGGACCTACGAGCAGTACTTC.

The chain has TRBV20-1 and TRBJ2-1, with TRBD2 matching 14 bases. Germline V gene data show CDR1 as DFQATT and CDR2 as SNEGSKA (reference sequence). This CDR3 is 18 amino acids long. Trimming removed 2 bases from V and 0 bases from J; junction bases left unmatched: 6. CDR3 DNA: TGCAGTGCTAGACCCAGGACTAGCGGGGGGTACTCCTACAATGAGCAGTTCTTC. It encodes CSARPRTSGGYSYNEQFF.

This clonotype was observed many times. The V gene is TRBV19, the J gene TRBJ1-3; D remains ambiguous. This CDR3 contains 12 residues. V dropped 2 bases and J dropped 4 bases, with 3 bases sitting between them. Per germline, CDR1 LNHDA and CDR2 SQIVND (reference sequence). CDR3 in amino acids: CASSIRGNTIYF. Here the CDR3 DNA reads TGTGCCAGTAGTATACGGGGAAACACCATATATTTT.

This clonotype was seen only once. This chain connects TRBV20-1 to TRBJ2-1, with 7 positions matching TRBD1. Germline CDR1 is DFQATT and CDR2 is SNEGSKA (reference sequence). After removal of 0 bases from V and 7 bases from J, the junction contained 9 bases not matched to a gene. The CDR3 has 15 residues. The CDR3 sequence: CSARDLSGGWNEQFF. CDR3 DNA: TGCAGTGCTAGAGATCTGTCAGGGGGTTGGAATGAGCAGTTCTTC.

This clonotype was seen a single time. Given a much more abundant clone one base away, this may be a read error. CDR3 coding DNA: TGTGCCAGCAGCCAAGATGGACAGGGGGTAGAGGGGTATGGCTGCACCTTC. Translated, it gives CASSQDGQGVEGYGCTF. The J gene is TRBJ1-2, the V gene TRBV4-2, with 10 bases fitting TRBD1. CDR3 length: 17 amino acids. Germline lookup yields CDR1 LGHNA and CDR2 YNFKEQ.

This clonotype was counted only a few times. This may come from a read error, since a much larger clone is one base off. The genes are TRBV7-6 and TRBJ2-7, with 11 bases lining up with TRBD2. V lost 5 bases and J lost 4; bases outside the gene matches: 10. The CDR3 length is 16 residues. Germline values: CDR1 SGHVS, CDR2 FNYEAQ. Here the CDR3 reads CASSKYPGLADYEQYV. As DNA, the CDR3 is TGTGCCAGCAGCAAATACCCGGGACTAGCGGATTACGAGCAGTACGTC.

In this sample, this clonotype turned up many times. A much larger clone sits a single nucleotide away, making a read error possible. The chain links TRBV2 to TRBJ2-7; 9 bases are shared with TRBD2. With V trimmed by 6 bases and J by 1 base, 1 base remained unmatched. The CDR3 length is 13 residues. Germline-derived CDR1 and CDR2 are SNHLY and FYNNEI. CDR3 sequence (DNA): TGTGCCAGCAGGCGGGGGGGATCCTACGAGCAGTACGTC. Translation: CASRRGGSYEQYV.

The chain carries TRBV12-5 and TRBJ1-1, with TRBD1 matching 9 bases. J gave up 0 bases and V 6 bases, and 5 bases lay outside the gene matches. The length of the CDR3 is 15 residues. Germline lookup yields CDR1 LGHNT and CDR2 FRNRAP. CDR3 nucleotides: TGTGCTAGTGGAACAACAGGGGGCCTGAACACTGAAGCTTTCTTT. This sequence encodes CASGTTGGLNTEAFF.

The J gene is TRBJ1-5, the V gene TRBV7-9; 9 nucleotides align to TRBD1. The CDR3 loop spans 15 amino acids. Germline V gene lookup returns CDR1 SEHNR and CDR2 FQNEAQ (reference sequence). The V and J ends lost 5 bases and 5 bases, in that order; junction bases with no gene match: 7. The CDR3 nucleotides are TGTGCCAGCAGCCCCGGACAGGGGTCTTATCAGCCCCAGCATTTT. It yields the protein CASSPGQGSYQPQHF.

The CDR3 is CSVEHSGNTIYF. The CDR3 DNA sequence: TGCAGCGTTGAACACTCTGGAAACACCATATATTTT. The chain is built from TRBV29-1 and TRBJ1-3; D gene uncertain. The V gene lost 2 bases and the J gene lost 0 bases, with 2 bases spanning the gap. Germline lookup yields CDR1 SQVTM and CDR2 ANQGSEA. The CDR3 covers 12 residues.

Turning to this clonotype: A read error may explain this, as a much larger clone is one base away. The J gene is TRBJ2-1, the V gene TRBV11-2, with D perhaps matching TRBD1 (5 bases). The CDR3 runs 14 residues. Germline V gene lookup returns CDR1 SGHAT and CDR2 FQNNGV. CDR3 region: CASSLGGSYNGQFF. For the CDR3, the DNA is TGTGCCAGCAGCTTAGGGGGCTCCTACAATGGGCAGTTCTTC.

In this sample, this clonotype turned up a few times. The chain links TRBV29-1 to TRBJ1-1; no clear D. CDR1 SQVTM and CDR2 ANQGSEA come from the germline V gene. The V and J ends lost 6 bases and 2 bases respectively, with 7 bases between them. The CDR3 has 11 residues. CDR3 DNA: TGCAGCGTCGTTCAAAACACTGAAGCTTTCTTT. Translated: CSVVQNTEAFF.

V and J are TRBV7-8 and TRBJ2-5, with 9 positions matching TRBD2. Germline trimming cut 5 bases from V and 4 bases from J; bases unmatched to any gene: 11. Per germline, CDR1 SGHVS and CDR2 FQNEAQ. This CDR3 comprises 16 residues. The CDR3 DNA sequence: TGTGCCAGCAGCCCGTTAGCGGGAGTCCGTCCAGAGACCCAGTACTTC. Translating gives CASSPLAGVRPETQYF. Drawing the rest from reference TRBV7-8 and TRBJ2-5, the complete variable domain is GAGVSQSPRYKVAKRGQDVALRCDPISGHVSLFWYQQALGQGPEFLTYFQNEAQLDKSGLPSDRFFAERPEGSVSTLKIQRTQQEDSAVYLCASSPLAGVRPETQYFGPGTRLLVL.

CDR3 sequence reads: CATVRDRANYGYTF. The DNA of the CDR3 is TGTGCGACAGTCCGGGACAGGGCCAACTATGGCTACACCTTC. This chain links TRBV19 with TRBJ1-2; 9 bases align to TRBD1. CDR3 size: 14 residues. The germline V gene encodes CDR1 LNHDA and CDR2 SQIVND (reference sequence).

This clonotype was seen at least ten times. The chain carries TRBV6-5 and TRBJ1-5; D remains ambiguous. The CDR3 extends over 13 amino acids. Trimming removed 2 bases at V and 4 bases at J, with 6 bases between. Germline V lookup: CDR1 MNHEY, CDR2 SVGAGI. The CDR3 is CASSYLGNQPQHF. As DNA, the CDR3 is TGTGCCAGCAGTTACCTAGGAAATCAGCCCCAGCATTTT.

The chain carries TRBV2 and TRBJ1-6; D is possibly TRBD1 (5 bases). CDR1 and CDR2 (germline): SNHLY, FYNNEI. Trimming took 8 bases from V and 10 from J, leaving 12 bases between them. The CDR3 consists of 12 residues. CDR3 nucleotides: TGTGCCAGCGTGGGATGGGGCTCACCCCTCCACTTT. Translation gives CASVGWGSPLHF.

Many counts were recorded for this clonotype. The genes are TRBV5-6 and TRBJ2-1; 7 nucleotides match TRBD2. With V trimmed by 8 bases and J by 6 bases, 8 bases remained unmatched. The CDR3 consists of 13 residues. Germline V CDR1 and CDR2: SGHDT, YYEEEE. The CDR3 spells CASPGGPSNEQFF. In DNA form, the CDR3 reads TGTGCCAGTCCGGGAGGCCCGAGCAATGAGCAGTTCTTC.

The chain is built from TRBV29-1 and TRBJ2-7, with D perhaps given as TRBD1 or TRBD2 (5 bases each). Deletions cut 8 bases from V and 0 bases from J, with 17 bases between. The CDR3 has 14 amino acids. CDR1 and CDR2 from the germline V gene are SQVTM and ANQGSEA. This CDR3 is CSLWEQEVSYEQYV. The CDR3 coding sequence is TGCAGCTTGTGGGAACAGGAGGTCTCCTACGAGCAGTACGTC.

J is TRBJ1-1 and V is TRBV19, with D hard to call. This CDR3 has 14 amino acids. The V end was cut by 3 bases, the J end by 2 bases, with 10 bases between. Looked up from germline, CDR1 is LNHDA and CDR2 is SQIVND (reference sequence). The CDR3 here is CASSIGTTNTEAFF. CDR3 DNA sequence: TGTGCCAGTAGTATCGGCACAACTAACACTGAAGCTTTCTTT. The variable domain in full, completed from reference TRBV19 and TRBJ1-1, reads DGGITQSPKYLFRKEGQNVTLSCEQNLNHDAMYWYRQDPGQGLRLIYYSQIVNDFQKGDIAEGYSVSREKKESFPLTVTSAQKNPTAFYLCASSIGTTNTEAFFGQGTRLTVV.

V is TRBV20-1 and J is TRBJ1-2; D may be TRBD1 (6 bases). The V end lost 1 base, the J end lost 4 bases, and 16 bases lay between the germline ends. Germline V gene data show CDR1 as DFQATT and CDR2 as SNEGSKA (reference sequence). The CDR3 is 15 amino acids. The CDR3 spells CSARGGTGSGYGYTF. Here the CDR3 DNA reads TGCAGTGCTAGAGGAGGCACAGGGTCAGGCTATGGCTACACCTTC.

The rearrangement uses TRBV11-1 and TRBJ2-1, with 10 bases lining up with TRBD2. After removal of 5 bases from V and 7 bases from J, the junction contained 5 bases not matched to a gene. CDR3 length: 14 residues. Per the germline V gene, CDR1 is SGHAT and CDR2 is FQDESV (reference sequence). Here the CDR3 DNA reads TGTGCCAGCAGCCCCGCTAGCGGGGGTAATGAGCAGTTCTTC. Protein sequence: CASSPASGGNEQFF.

The chain recombines TRBV19 with TRBJ1-2; TRBD1 agrees at 7 bases. From germline, CDR1 is LNHDA and CDR2 SQIVND (reference sequence). The CDR3 has 15 residues. The trim removed 7 bases at V and 4 bases at J, leaving 12 bases unmatched. The chain's CDR3 is CASTPGQGVSYGYTF. CDR3 coding DNA: TGTGCCAGTACCCCGGGGCAGGGGGTTAGCTATGGCTACACCTTC.

This clonotype has ten or more counts. The chain joins TRBV19 to TRBJ2-5; TRBD2 matches at 7 bases. There are 14 residues in the CDR3. V dropped 3 bases and J dropped 4; count of bases not matched to a gene: 5. The germline gives CDR1 LNHDA, CDR2 SQIVND (reference sequence). CDR3: CASSIRTSLETQYF. The CDR3, as DNA: TGTGCCAGTAGTATCAGGACTAGTCTAGAGACCCAGTACTTC.

There are many counts of this clonotype. The rearrangement links TRBV5-6 to TRBJ1-5; D remains ambiguous. The CDR3 loop spans 14 amino acids. CDR1 SGHDT and CDR2 YYEEEE come from the germline V gene. The V gene lost 4 bases and the J gene lost 4 bases, with 12 bases spanning the gap. The CDR3 sequence is CASSPHGGNQPQHF. The CDR3 DNA sequence: TGTGCCAGCAGCCCTCATGGAGGGAATCAGCCCCAGCATTTT.

This clonotype was seen ten or more times. This sequence joins TRBV5-1 and TRBJ2-7; 7 bases are a match to TRBD1. The V segment lost 4 bases and the J segment 1 base; nucleotides outside the gene matches: 2. The CDR3 is 13 amino acids. Germline V gives CDR1 SGHRS, CDR2 YFSETQ. The CDR3 is CASSTTGSYEQYF. The CDR3 DNA sequence: TGCGCCAGCAGCACGACAGGGTCCTACGAGCAGTACTTC.

In DNA form, the CDR3 reads TGCGCCAGCAGCTTGGATCGGGGGGGCCCCTCACCCCTCCACTTT. This gives the protein CASSLDRGGPSPLHF. The V call is TRBV5-1, the J call TRBJ1-6, with D perhaps TRBD1 (6 bases). This CDR3 spans 15 amino acids. The germline V gene encodes CDR1 SGHRS and CDR2 YFSETQ. V lost 0 bases and J 10 bases, leaving 14 bases between the germline ends. Using reference TRBV5-1 and TRBJ1-6 for the parts outside the CDR3, the full variable domain is KAGVTQTPRYLIKTRGQQVTLSCSPISGHRSVSWYQQTPGQGLQFLFEYFSETQRNKGNFPGRFSGRQFSNSRSEMNVSTLELGDSALYLCASSLDRGGPSPLHFGNGTRLTVT.